What follows are 8 T cell receptor beta chains derived from one specimen sequenced in a study of shared clonotypes between healthy human individuals. The repertoire was sequenced with immunoSEQ multiplex PCR; TCRdb's copy has only in-frame clones and lacks some. The data hold some 2,000,000 clones, with 90% to 96% observed a single time. Sequencing was performed on naive CD4+ T cells sorted from blood. Indicated subset: CD45RA+ positively selected. The receptors originated from a man between 18 and 29 years old in good health.

Remarks on this clone: Other DNA sequences of this sample code for an identical CDR3. This chain connects TRBV7-2 to TRBJ2-7, with unresolved D. Germline V CDR1 and CDR2: SGHTA, FQGNSA. Trimming took 0 bases from V and 2 from J, leaving 8 bases between them. The CDR3 has 14 residues. The CDR3 DNA reads as TGTGCCAGCAGCTTAGCTGGTGGACCCTACGAGCAGTACTTC. Translation: CASSLAGGPYEQYF.

This clone was seen once. The CDR3, as DNA: TGTGCCAGCAGTGAATCACAGGGGAACGGCTACACCTTC. This sequence encodes CASSESQGNGYTF. The rearrangement links TRBV6-1 to TRBJ1-2; TRBD1 matches at 7 bases. With V trimmed by 2 bases and J by 8 bases, 5 bases remained unmatched. The germline gives CDR1 MNHNS, CDR2 SASEGT. The CDR3 has 13 amino acids.

V usage is TRBV9 and J usage is TRBJ2-1, with D perhaps TRBD1 or TRBD2 (5 bases each). CDR1 is SGDLS and CDR2 is YYNGEE in the germline V gene. V was trimmed by 3 bases and J by 2 bases, leaving 12 bases between them. This CDR3 is 15 amino acids long. The CDR3 loop reads CASSERGGAYNEQFF. The CDR3 DNA follows: TGTGCCAGCAGCGAGAGGGGTGGCGCCTACAATGAGCAGTTCTTC.

The chain joins TRBV7-6 to TRBJ2-1, with 13 positions matching TRBD2. CDR1 is SGHVS and CDR2 is FNYEAQ in the germline V gene. This CDR3 is built from 15 residues. The trim removed 3 bases at V and 7 bases at J, leaving 3 bases unmatched. CDR3 nucleotide sequence: TGTGCCAGCAGCTTCGGACTAGCGGGAGTAAATGAGCAGTTCTTC. As protein: CASSFGLAGVNEQFF.

This clone has a handful of counts. This chain joins TRBV7-9 and TRBJ1-2, with 9 bases matching TRBD1. There are 16 residues in the CDR3. Looked up from germline, CDR1 is SEHNR and CDR2 is FQNEAQ (reference sequence). Losses at the gene ends were 4 bases for V and 2 bases for J; bases not matched to a gene: 8. The CDR3 sequence is CASSSAWDRENYGYTF. The CDR3 DNA sequence: TGTGCCAGCAGCTCCGCCTGGGACAGGGAGAACTATGGCTACACCTTC.

This chain uses TRBV10-3 with TRBJ2-1; TRBD2 aligns across 8 bases. Germline values: CDR1 ENHRY, CDR2 SYGVKD. The V gene end was trimmed by 7 bases and the J gene end by 5 bases; junction bases not matched to a gene: 4. The CDR3 spans 13 residues. The CDR3 loop reads CAIKGTSHNEQFF. In DNA form, the CDR3 reads TGTGCCATCAAGGGGACTAGTCACAATGAGCAGTTCTTC.

The chain combines TRBV7-2 with TRBJ2-4; 7 bases agree with TRBD2. CDR1 is SGHTA and CDR2 is FQGNSA in the germline V gene. V lost 5 bases to trimming and J lost 7 bases; unmatched junction nucleotides: 5. This CDR3 region has 13 residues. In DNA form, the CDR3 reads TGTGCCAGCAGCCAGGGAGGGTTGAACATTCAGTACTTC. Protein: CASSQGGLNIQYF.

The CDR3 DNA sequence: TGTGCCAGTAGTATTGGCGGACAAAAAGGCGGAGAGACCCAGTACTTC. This codes for CASSIGGQKGGETQYF. The rearrangement uses TRBV19 and TRBJ2-5; the D gene is possibly TRBD1 (5 bases). This CDR3 has 16 amino acids. Germline V gene lookup returns CDR1 LNHDA and CDR2 SQIVND (reference sequence). V lost 3 bases, J lost 4 bases, and 18 bases lay in between.